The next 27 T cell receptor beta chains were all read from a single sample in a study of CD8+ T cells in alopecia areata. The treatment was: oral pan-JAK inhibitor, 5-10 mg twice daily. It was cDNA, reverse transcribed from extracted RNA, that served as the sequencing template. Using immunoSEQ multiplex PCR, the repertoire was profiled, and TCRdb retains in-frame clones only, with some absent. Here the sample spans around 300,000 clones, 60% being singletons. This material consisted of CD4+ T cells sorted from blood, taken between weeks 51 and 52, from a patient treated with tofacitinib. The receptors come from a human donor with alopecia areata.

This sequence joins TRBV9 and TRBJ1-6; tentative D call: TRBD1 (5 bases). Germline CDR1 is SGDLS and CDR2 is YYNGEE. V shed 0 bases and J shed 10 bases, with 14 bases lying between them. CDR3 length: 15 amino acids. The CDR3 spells CASSVVPEGASPLHF. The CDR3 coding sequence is TGTGCCAGCAGCGTAGTACCCGAAGGGGCCTCACCCCTCCACTTT.

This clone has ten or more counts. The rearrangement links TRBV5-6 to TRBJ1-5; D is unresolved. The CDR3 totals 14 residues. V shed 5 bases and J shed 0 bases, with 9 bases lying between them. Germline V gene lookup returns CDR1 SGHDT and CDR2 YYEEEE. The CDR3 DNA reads TGTGCCAGCAGTCAAAGATATAGCAATCAGCCCCAGCATTTT. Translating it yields CASSQRYSNQPQHF.

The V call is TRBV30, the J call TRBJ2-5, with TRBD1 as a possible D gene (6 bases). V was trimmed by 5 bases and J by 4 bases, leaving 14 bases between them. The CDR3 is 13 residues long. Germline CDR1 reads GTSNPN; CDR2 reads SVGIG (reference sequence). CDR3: CAWGDKNRETQYF. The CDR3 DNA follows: TGTGCCTGGGGGGACAAGAACCGAGAGACCCAGTACTTC.

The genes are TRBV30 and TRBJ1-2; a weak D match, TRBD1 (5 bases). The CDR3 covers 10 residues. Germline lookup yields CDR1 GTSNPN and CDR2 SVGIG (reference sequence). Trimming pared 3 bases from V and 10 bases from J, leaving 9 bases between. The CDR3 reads CAWRQVTYTF. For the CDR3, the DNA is TGTGCCTGGAGACAGGTTACCTACACCTTC.

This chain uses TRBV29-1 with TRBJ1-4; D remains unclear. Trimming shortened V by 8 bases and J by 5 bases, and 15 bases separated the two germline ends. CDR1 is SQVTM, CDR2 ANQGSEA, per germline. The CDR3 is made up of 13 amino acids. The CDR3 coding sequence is TGCAGCACCGCCTACGGCCCCAATGAAAAACTGTTTTTT. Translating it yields CSTAYGPNEKLFF.

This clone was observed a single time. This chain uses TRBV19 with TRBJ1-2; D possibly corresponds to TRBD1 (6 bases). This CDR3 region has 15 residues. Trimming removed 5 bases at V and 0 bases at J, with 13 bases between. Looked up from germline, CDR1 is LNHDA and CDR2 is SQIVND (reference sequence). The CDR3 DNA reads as TGTGCCAGTAGTGTGGGACACGCGACTAACTATGGCTACACCTTC. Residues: CASSVGHATNYGYTF.

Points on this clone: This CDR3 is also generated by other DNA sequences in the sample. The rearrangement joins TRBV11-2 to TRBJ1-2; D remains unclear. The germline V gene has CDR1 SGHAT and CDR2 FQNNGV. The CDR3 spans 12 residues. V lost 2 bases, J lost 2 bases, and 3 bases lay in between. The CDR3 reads CASSLTNYGYTF. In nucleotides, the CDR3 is TGTGCCAGCAGCTTAACGAACTATGGCTACACCTTC.

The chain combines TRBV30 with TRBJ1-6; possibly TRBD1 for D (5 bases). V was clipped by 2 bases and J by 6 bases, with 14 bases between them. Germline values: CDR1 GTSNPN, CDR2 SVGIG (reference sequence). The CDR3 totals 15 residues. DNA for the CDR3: TGTGCCTGGAGTTTGACAGCGAAATTTAATTCACCCCTCCACTTT. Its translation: CAWSLTAKFNSPLHF.

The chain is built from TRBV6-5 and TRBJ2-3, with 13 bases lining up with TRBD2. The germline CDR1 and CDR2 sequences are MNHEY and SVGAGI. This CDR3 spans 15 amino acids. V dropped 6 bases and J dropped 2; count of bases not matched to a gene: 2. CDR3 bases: TGTGCCAGCAGACTAGCGGGGGGGCCCACAGATACGCAGTATTTT. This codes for CASRLAGGPTDTQYF.

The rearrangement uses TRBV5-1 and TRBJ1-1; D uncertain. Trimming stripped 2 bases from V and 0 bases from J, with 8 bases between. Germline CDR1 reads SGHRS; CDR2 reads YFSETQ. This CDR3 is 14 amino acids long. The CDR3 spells CASSFDLMNTEAFF. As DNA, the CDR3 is TGCGCCAGCAGCTTCGACCTAATGAACACTGAAGCTTTCTTT. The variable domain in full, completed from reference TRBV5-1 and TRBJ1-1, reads KAGVTQTPRYLIKTRGQQVTLSCSPISGHRSVSWYQQTPGQGLQFLFEYFSETQRNKGNFPGRFSGRQFSNSRSEMNVSTLELGDSALYLCASSFDLMNTEAFFGQGTRLTVV.

For the CDR3, the DNA is TGTGCCAGCAGCGCTCGAGGGACAGGGGGCGCAAATCTGGGCTACACCTTC. It codes for CASSARGTGGANLGYTF. V gene TRBV9 combines with J gene TRBJ1-2, with 12 bases that match TRBD1. This CDR3 contains 17 residues. J lost 8 bases, V lost 3 bases, and 14 bases had no gene match. CDR1 is SGDLS, CDR2 YYNGEE, per germline.

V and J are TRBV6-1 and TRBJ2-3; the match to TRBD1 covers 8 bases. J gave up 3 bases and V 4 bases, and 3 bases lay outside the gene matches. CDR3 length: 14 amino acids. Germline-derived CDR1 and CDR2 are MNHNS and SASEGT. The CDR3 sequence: CASSAGQGTDTQYF. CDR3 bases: TGTGCCAGCAGTGCCGGACAGGGTACAGATACGCAGTATTTT.

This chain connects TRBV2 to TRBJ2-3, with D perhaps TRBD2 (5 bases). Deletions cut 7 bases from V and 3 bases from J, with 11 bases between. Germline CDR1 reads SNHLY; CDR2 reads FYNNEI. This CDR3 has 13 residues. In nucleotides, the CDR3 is TGTGCCAGCAAGAGGGATGGGACAGATACGCAGTATTTT. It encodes CASKRDGTDTQYF.

The CDR3 region is CSVAGRPGGYTF. The CDR3 nucleotides read TGCAGCGTTGCCGGCCGCCCGGGAGGCTACACCTTC. The rearrangement uses TRBV29-1 and TRBJ1-2; D is ambiguous. The germline CDR1 and CDR2 sequences are SQVTM and ANQGSEA. Between the trimmed V and J ends, which lost 4 bases and 8 bases, there was a span of 14 bases. CDR3 length: 12 amino acids.

The DNA of the CDR3 is TGTGCCAGCAGCGCCGGACAGGGAAGTGTTGGGTATGGCTACACCTTC. It specifies CASSAGQGSVGYGYTF. The rearrangement links TRBV9 to TRBJ1-2; 8 bases are shared with TRBD1. Germline V CDR1 and CDR2: SGDLS, YYNGEE. The CDR3 consists of 16 residues. Trimming took 3 bases from V and 5 from J; bases not matched to a gene: 12.

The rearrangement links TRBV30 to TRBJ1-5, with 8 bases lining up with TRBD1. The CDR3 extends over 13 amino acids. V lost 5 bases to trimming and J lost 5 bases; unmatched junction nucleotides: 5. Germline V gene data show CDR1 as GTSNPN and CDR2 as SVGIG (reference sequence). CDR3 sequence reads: CAWRQGSDQPQHF. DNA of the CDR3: TGTGCCTGGCGACAGGGGTCCGATCAGCCCCAGCATTTT.

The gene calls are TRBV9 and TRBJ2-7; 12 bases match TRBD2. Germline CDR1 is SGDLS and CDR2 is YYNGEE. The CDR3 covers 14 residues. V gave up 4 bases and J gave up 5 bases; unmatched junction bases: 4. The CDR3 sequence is CASSRLAGVHEQYF. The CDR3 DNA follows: TGTGCCAGCAGCCGACTAGCGGGGGTACACGAGCAGTACTTC.

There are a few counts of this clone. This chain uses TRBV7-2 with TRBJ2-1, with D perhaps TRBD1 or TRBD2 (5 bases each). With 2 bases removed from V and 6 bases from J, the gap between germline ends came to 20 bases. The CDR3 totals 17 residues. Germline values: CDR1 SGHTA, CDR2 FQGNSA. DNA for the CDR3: TGTGCCAGCAGCTTAAGTCGGTACCGGGACCGGGCCAATGAGCAGTTCTTC. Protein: CASSLSRYRDRANEQFF.

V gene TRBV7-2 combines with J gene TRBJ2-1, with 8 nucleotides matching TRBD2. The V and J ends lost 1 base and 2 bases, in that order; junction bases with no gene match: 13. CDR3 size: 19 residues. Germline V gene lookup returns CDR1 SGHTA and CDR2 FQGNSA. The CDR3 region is CASSLVAGLSSPAYNEQFF. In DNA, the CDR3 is TGTGCCAGCAGCTTAGTAGCGGGACTCTCCTCCCCTGCCTACAATGAGCAGTTCTTC.

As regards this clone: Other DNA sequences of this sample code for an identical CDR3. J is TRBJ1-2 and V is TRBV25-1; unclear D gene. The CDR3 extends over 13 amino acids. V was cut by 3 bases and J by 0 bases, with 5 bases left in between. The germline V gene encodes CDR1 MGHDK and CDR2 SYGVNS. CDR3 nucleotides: TGTGCCAGCAGTGAGTTAGCTAACTATGGCTACACCTTC. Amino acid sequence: CASSELANYGYTF.

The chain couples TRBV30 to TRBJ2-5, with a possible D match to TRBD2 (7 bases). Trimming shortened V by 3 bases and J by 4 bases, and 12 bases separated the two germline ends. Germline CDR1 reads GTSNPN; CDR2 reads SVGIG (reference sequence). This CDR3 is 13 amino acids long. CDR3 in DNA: TGTGCCTGGAGCGGAGGGGGGGTAGAGACCCAGTACTTC. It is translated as CAWSGGGVETQYF. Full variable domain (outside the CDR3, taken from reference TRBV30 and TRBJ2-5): SQTIHQWPATLVQPVGSPLSLECTVEGTSNPNLYWYRQAAGRGLQLLFYSVGIGQISSEVPQNLSASRPQDRQFILSSKKLLLSDSGFYLCAWSGGGVETQYFGPGTRLLVL.

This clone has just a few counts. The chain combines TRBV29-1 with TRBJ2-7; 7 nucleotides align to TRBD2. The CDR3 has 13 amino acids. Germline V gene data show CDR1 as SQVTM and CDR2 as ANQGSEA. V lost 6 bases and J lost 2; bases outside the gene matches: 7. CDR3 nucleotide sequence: TGCAGCGTCGTCCTAGCGGTGGCCTACGAGCAGTACTTC. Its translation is CSVVLAVAYEQYF.

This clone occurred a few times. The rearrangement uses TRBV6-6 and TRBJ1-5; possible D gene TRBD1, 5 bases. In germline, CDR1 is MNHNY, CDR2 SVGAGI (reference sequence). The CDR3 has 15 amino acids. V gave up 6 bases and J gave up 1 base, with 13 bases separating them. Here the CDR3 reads CASSRLGASNQPQHF. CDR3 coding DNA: TGTGCCAGCAGCCGCCTAGGGGCGAGCAATCAGCCCCAGCATTTT.

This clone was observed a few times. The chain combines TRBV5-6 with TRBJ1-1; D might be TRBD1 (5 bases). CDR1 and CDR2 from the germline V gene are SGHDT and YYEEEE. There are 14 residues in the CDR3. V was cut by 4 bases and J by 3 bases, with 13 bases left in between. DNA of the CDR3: TGTGCCAGCAGCGCAGGACTAGGGGACACTGAAGCTTTCTTT. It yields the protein CASSAGLGDTEAFF.

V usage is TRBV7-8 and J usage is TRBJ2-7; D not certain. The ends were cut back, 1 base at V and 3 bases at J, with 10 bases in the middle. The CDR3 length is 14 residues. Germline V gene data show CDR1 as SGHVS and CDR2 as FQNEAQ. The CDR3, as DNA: TGTGCCAGCAGCTTAGATCTGGGCCGCTACGAGCAGTACTTC. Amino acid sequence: CASSLDLGRYEQYF.

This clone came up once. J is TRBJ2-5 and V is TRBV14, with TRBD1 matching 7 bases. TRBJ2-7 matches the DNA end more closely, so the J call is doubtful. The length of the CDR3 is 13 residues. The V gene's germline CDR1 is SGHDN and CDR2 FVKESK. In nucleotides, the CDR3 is TGTGCCAGCCGCCCGACAGGGATCCACGAGCAGTACTTC. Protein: CASRPTGIHEQYF.

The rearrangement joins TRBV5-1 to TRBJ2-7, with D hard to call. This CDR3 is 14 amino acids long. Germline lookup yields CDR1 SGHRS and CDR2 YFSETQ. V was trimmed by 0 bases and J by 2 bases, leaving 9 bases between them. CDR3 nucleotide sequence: TGCGCCAGCAGCTTGGCCCGACCGCCCTACGAGCAGTACTTC. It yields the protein CASSLARPPYEQYF. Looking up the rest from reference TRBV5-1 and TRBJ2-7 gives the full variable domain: KAGVTQTPRYLIKTRGQQVTLSCSPISGHRSVSWYQQTPGQGLQFLFEYFSETQRNKGNFPGRFSGRQFSNSRSEMNVSTLELGDSALYLCASSLARPPYEQYFGPGTRLTVT.